These T cell receptor beta chains were read from a single sample in a study of OX40 agonist ivuxolimab in advanced cancers. The assay was immunoSEQ multiplex PCR, and TCRdb's table has in-frame clones only and misses some. The sample shows over 75,000 clones, 75% to 95% of them seen only once. The source was CD4+ or CD8+ T cells sorted from blood, collected in a trial of the OX40 agonist ivuxolimab. The receptor source for this set is an adult with an advanced solid tumor such as melanoma, head and neck, liver or kidney cancer. The CDR3 runs from the conserved cysteine through the conserved F or W. A D gene is named only where the DNA matches it firmly. Size tells how often a clone was seen (once, few, many) or the class of an expanded clone, and some rows leave it out.

abundance: -
d_gene: -
j_gene: TRBJ2-4
v_gene: TRBV21-1
CDR3aa: CASSKAPGQGAREQNIQYF
CDR3nt: TGTGCCAGCAGCAAAGCCCCGGGACAGGGGGCGAGAGAGCAAAACATTCAGTACTTC

abundance: -
d_gene: -
j_gene: TRBJ1-1
v_gene: TRBV19
CDR3aa: CASSSHGRSTEAFF
CDR3nt: TGTGCCAGTAGCTCGCACGGGAGGAGCACTGAAGCTTTCTTT

abundance: once
d_gene: -
j_gene: TRBJ1-2
v_gene: TRBV19
CDR3aa: CASSIGPGAQTGYTF
CDR3nt: TGTGCCAGTAGTATAGGGCCGGGGGCCCAAACTGGCTACACCTTC

abundance: -
d_gene: -
j_gene: TRBJ1-5
v_gene: TRBV5-6
CDR3aa: CASSLAGSSNQPQHF
CDR3nt: TGTGCCAGCAGCTTGGCAGGGTCCAGCAATCAGCCCCAGCATTTT

abundance: -
d_gene: -
j_gene: TRBJ1-1
v_gene: TRBV27
CDR3aa: CASSFYGGPENTEAFF
CDR3nt: TGTGCCAGCAGTTTTTATGGGGGGCCGGAAAACACTGAAGCTTTCTTT

abundance: -
d_gene: -
j_gene: TRBJ1-3
v_gene: TRBV28
CDR3aa: CASSFGTTSGNTIYF
CDR3nt: TGTGCCAGCAGTTTCGGGACAACCTCTGGAAACACCATATATTTT

abundance: -
d_gene: -
j_gene: TRBJ2-2
v_gene: TRBV11-2
CDR3aa: CASSSGRGPHANTGELFF
CDR3nt: TGTGCCAGCAGCTCCGGCCGGGGGCCTCACGCGAACACCGGGGAGCTGTTTTTT

abundance: -
d_gene: -
j_gene: TRBJ1-2
v_gene: TRBV7-3
CDR3aa: CASINPPRNGYTF
CDR3nt: TGTGCCAGCATTAACCCCCCCCGAAATGGCTACACCTTC

abundance: -
d_gene: TRBD1
j_gene: TRBJ2-5
v_gene: TRBV27
CDR3aa: CASSLGGDRETQYF
CDR3nt: TGTGCCAGCAGTTTAGGTGGGGACAGAGAGACCCAGTACTTC

abundance: once
d_gene: TRBD1
j_gene: TRBJ1-6
v_gene: TRBV28
CDR3aa: CASSPPGQALSPLHF
CDR3nt: TGTGCCAGCAGTCCTCCGGGACAGGCACTTTCACCCCTCCACTTT

abundance: -
d_gene: -
j_gene: TRBJ1-1
v_gene: TRBV29-1
CDR3aa: CSVEGAAMNTEAFF
CDR3nt: TGCAGCGTTGAAGGTGCGGCCATGAACACTGAAGCTTTCTTT

abundance: -
d_gene: -
j_gene: TRBJ2-1
v_gene: TRBV2
CDR3aa: CASSPGIEQFF
CDR3nt: TGTGCCAGCAGCCCGGGGATTGAGCAGTTCTTC

abundance: -
d_gene: -
j_gene: TRBJ2-3
v_gene: TRBV18
CDR3aa: CASSPQPPPDTQYF
CDR3nt: TGTGCCAGCTCACCACAGCCCCCTCCAGATACGCAGTATTTT

abundance: -
d_gene: -
j_gene: TRBJ2-1
v_gene: TRBV7-7
CDR3aa: CASSLAGDNEQFF
CDR3nt: TGTGCTAGCAGCTTGGCCGGGGACAATGAGCAGTTCTTC

abundance: -
d_gene: TRBD2
j_gene: TRBJ2-1
v_gene: TRBV5-1
CDR3aa: CASSLGEGGPYNEQFF
CDR3nt: TGCGCCAGCAGCTTGGGCGAGGGAGGGCCCTACAATGAGCAGTTCTTC

abundance: -
d_gene: TRBD1
j_gene: TRBJ1-1
v_gene: TRBV4-1
CDR3aa: CASSPTAGTVIFTEAFF
CDR3nt: TGCGCCAGCAGCCCCACAGCCGGGACAGTGATTTTCACTGAAGCTTTCTTT

abundance: -
d_gene: -
j_gene: TRBJ1-1
v_gene: TRBV11-2
CDR3aa: CASSLVAARYEAFF
CDR3nt: TGTGCCAGCAGCTTAGTGGCGGCGAGGTATGAAGCTTTCTTT

abundance: few
d_gene: -
j_gene: TRBJ1-1
v_gene: TRBV28
CDR3aa: CASSLNGWEREAFF
CDR3nt: TGTGCCAGCAGTTTAAATGGATGGGAACGAGAAGCTTTCTTT

abundance: once
d_gene: -
j_gene: TRBJ2-1
v_gene: TRBV9
CDR3aa: CASSVEWTNHNEQFF
CDR3nt: TGTGCCAGCAGCGTAGAGTGGACCAATCACAATGAGCAGTTCTTC

abundance: -
d_gene: -
j_gene: TRBJ2-2
v_gene: TRBV7-7
CDR3aa: CASSLTSQNTGELFF
CDR3nt: TGTGCCAGCAGCCTTACTAGCCAGAACACCGGGGAGCTGTTTTTT

abundance: -
d_gene: -
j_gene: TRBJ2-5
v_gene: TRBV5-6
CDR3aa: CASSPTGVMETQYF
CDR3nt: TGTGCCAGCAGCCCTACGGGGGTTATGGAGACCCAGTACTTC

abundance: -
d_gene: -
j_gene: TRBJ2-7
v_gene: TRBV18
CDR3aa: CASSPPGASYEQYF
CDR3nt: TGTGCCAGCTCACCCCCGGGGGCCTCCTACGAGCAGTACTTC

abundance: -
d_gene: -
j_gene: TRBJ2-7
v_gene: TRBV10-2
CDR3aa: CASSEPAAAAYEQYF
CDR3nt: TGCGCCAGCAGTGAGCCGGCCGCCGCAGCCTACGAGCAGTACTTC

abundance: once
d_gene: -
j_gene: TRBJ2-3
v_gene: TRBV5-1
CDR3aa: CASSPSGGVTDTQYF
CDR3nt: TGCGCCAGCAGCCCCTCAGGGGGGGTCACAGATACGCAGTATTTT

abundance: -
d_gene: -
j_gene: TRBJ1-5
v_gene: TRBV28
CDR3aa: CASSFGPSIRAQHF
CDR3nt: TGTGCCAGCAGTTTTGGCCCTTCGATCAGGGCCCAGCATTTT

abundance: -
d_gene: TRBD2
j_gene: TRBJ2-3
v_gene: TRBV2
CDR3aa: CASGGGTDTQYF
CDR3nt: TGTGCCAGTGGGGGGGGCACAGATACGCAGTATTTT

abundance: -
d_gene: -
j_gene: TRBJ1-2
v_gene: TRBV7-9
CDR3aa: CASSLMGRSGYGYTF
CDR3nt: TGTGCCAGCAGCTTAATGGGCAGGTCGGGTTATGGCTACACCTTC

abundance: -
d_gene: -
j_gene: TRBJ1-1
v_gene: TRBV19
CDR3aa: CASSLTQGTEAFF
CDR3nt: TGTGCCAGTAGTCTCACTCAGGGCACTGAAGCTTTCTTT

abundance: -
d_gene: -
j_gene: TRBJ2-1
v_gene: TRBV11-2
CDR3aa: CASSLGTVHYNEQFF
CDR3nt: TGTGCCAGCAGCTTGGGGACGGTCCATTACAATGAGCAGTTCTTC

abundance: -
d_gene: TRBD1
j_gene: TRBJ2-7
v_gene: TRBV28
CDR3aa: CASSLYRGLRYEQYF
CDR3nt: TGTGCCAGCAGTTTATACAGGGGGCTCCGGTACGAGCAGTACTTC

abundance: few
d_gene: -
j_gene: TRBJ1-1
v_gene: TRBV18
CDR3aa: CASSQGPNTEAFF
CDR3nt: TGTGCCAGCTCACAGGGACCGAACACTGAAGCTTTCTTT

abundance: -
d_gene: -
j_gene: TRBJ2-3
v_gene: TRBV5-1
CDR3aa: CASSLRTSADTQYF
CDR3nt: TGCGCCAGCAGCTTGCGGACCTCGGCAGATACGCAGTATTTT

abundance: -
d_gene: TRBD1
j_gene: TRBJ1-4
v_gene: TRBV6-1
CDR3aa: CASSEATGTGDEKLFF
CDR3nt: TGTGCCAGCAGTGAAGCCACCGGGACAGGGGATGAAAAACTGTTTTTT

abundance: -
d_gene: -
j_gene: TRBJ1-5
v_gene: TRBV28
CDR3aa: CASTLGDTGQPQHF
CDR3nt: TGTGCCAGCACCCTCGGGGACACAGGACAGCCCCAGCATTTT

abundance: -
d_gene: -
j_gene: TRBJ2-1
v_gene: TRBV11-3
CDR3aa: CASSLESPRTNEQFF
CDR3nt: TGTGCCAGCAGCTTAGAGTCCCCCCGAACAAATGAGCAGTTCTTC

abundance: -
d_gene: -
j_gene: TRBJ2-2
v_gene: TRBV25-1
CDR3aa: CASSETGTRTGELFF
CDR3nt: TGTGCCAGCAGTGAAACAGGGACGAGAACCGGGGAGCTGTTTTTT

abundance: -
d_gene: -
j_gene: TRBJ1-6
v_gene: TRBV7-9
CDR3aa: CASSLDGDSPLHF
CDR3nt: TGTGCCAGCAGCTTGGATGGCGATTCACCCCTCCACTTT

abundance: -
d_gene: -
j_gene: TRBJ2-3
v_gene: TRBV4-1
CDR3aa: CASSDTRRRGTDTQYF
CDR3nt: TGCGCCAGCAGCGATACCCGGAGAAGGGGCACAGATACGCAGTATTTT

abundance: -
d_gene: -
j_gene: TRBJ2-7
v_gene: TRBV11-3
CDR3aa: CASTDPILDGEQYF
CDR3nt: TGTGCCAGCACCGACCCAATACTGGACGGCGAGCAGTACTTC

abundance: -
d_gene: TRBD2
j_gene: TRBJ2-5
v_gene: TRBV2
CDR3aa: CASSASLAGAVETQYF
CDR3nt: TGTGCCAGCAGTGCAAGTCTAGCGGGAGCTGTAGAGACCCAGTACTTC

abundance: once
d_gene: -
j_gene: TRBJ2-7
v_gene: TRBV4-2
CDR3aa: CASSPGAGGGYEQYF
CDR3nt: TGTGCCAGCAGCCCTGGTGCAGGGGGGGGATACGAGCAGTACTTC

abundance: -
d_gene: -
j_gene: TRBJ1-2
v_gene: TRBV7-9
CDR3aa: CASSASRGANYGYTF
CDR3nt: TGTGCCAGCAGCGCAAGCAGGGGAGCTAACTATGGCTACACCTTC

abundance: -
d_gene: -
j_gene: TRBJ2-3
v_gene: TRBV10-1
CDR3aa: CASSETRIGHTDTQYF
CDR3nt: TGCGCCAGCAGTGAGACGAGGATCGGTCACACAGATACGCAGTATTTT

abundance: -
d_gene: TRBD1
j_gene: TRBJ1-3
v_gene: TRBV7-2
CDR3aa: CASSLVFDRGDGNTIYF
CDR3nt: TGTGCCAGCAGCTTAGTTTTCGACAGGGGAGATGGAAACACCATATATTTT

abundance: -
d_gene: -
j_gene: TRBJ1-1
v_gene: TRBV28
CDR3aa: CASKFWSRAEAFF
CDR3nt: TGTGCCAGCAAATTTTGGAGCAGGGCTGAAGCTTTCTTT

abundance: -
d_gene: -
j_gene: TRBJ2-5
v_gene: TRBV7-2
CDR3aa: CASSSWQGGETQYF
CDR3nt: TGTGCCAGCAGCTCCTGGCAGGGCGGAGAGACCCAGTACTTC

abundance: few
d_gene: -
j_gene: TRBJ1-1
v_gene: TRBV7-9
CDR3aa: CASSLGQWEVTEAFF
CDR3nt: TGTGCCAGCAGCTTAGGTCAGTGGGAAGTGACTGAAGCTTTCTTT

abundance: -
d_gene: -
j_gene: TRBJ2-7
v_gene: TRBV6-5
CDR3aa: CASSYGGGEQYF
CDR3nt: TGTGCCAGCAGTTACGGGGGAGGCGAGCAGTACTTC

abundance: -
d_gene: -
j_gene: TRBJ1-4
v_gene: TRBV2
CDR3aa: CASSVLGVGINEKLFF
CDR3nt: TGTGCCAGCAGTGTCCTAGGTGTGGGGATTAATGAAAAACTGTTTTTT

abundance: -
d_gene: -
j_gene: TRBJ2-2
v_gene: TRBV14
CDR3aa: CASSQEAFWGGGTGELFF
CDR3nt: TGTGCCAGCAGCCAAGAGGCTTTCTGGGGGGGCGGCACCGGGGAGCTGTTTTTT

abundance: -
d_gene: -
j_gene: TRBJ2-1
v_gene: TRBV5-7
CDR3aa: CASSPRGGGQRFGNEQFF
CDR3nt: TGTGCCAGCAGCCCCCGTGGGGGGGGGCAACGGTTCGGGAATGAGCAGTTCTTC

abundance: once
d_gene: -
j_gene: TRBJ2-3
v_gene: TRBV7-2
CDR3aa: CASSLQGKLSTDTQYF
CDR3nt: TGTGCCAGCAGTTTACAGGGAAAACTTAGCACAGATACGCAGTATTTT

abundance: -
d_gene: TRBD2
j_gene: TRBJ2-3
v_gene: TRBV19
CDR3aa: CASSIAGGTDTQYF
CDR3nt: TGTGCCAGTAGTATTGCGGGGGGCACAGATACGCAGTATTTT

abundance: -
d_gene: -
j_gene: TRBJ1-2
v_gene: TRBV28
CDR3aa: CASAQGDYGYTF
CDR3nt: TGTGCCAGCGCGCAGGGTGACTATGGCTACACCTTC